This T cell receptor (beta chain) came from a study of cytomegalovirus exposure and HLA in healthy donors. Whole-study findings and limits: Judged likely to be a sequencing artifact was a cluster of highly shared sequence variants. TCR beta sequences reportedly predicted most subjects' HLA-A and HLA-B alleles accurately.

V was pared by 4 bases and J by 0 bases, with 7 bases between. The CDR3 runs to 15 residues. Germline lookup yields CDR1 MDHEN and CDR2 SYDVKM. Note on this clone: What it binds is unknown.

The PCR was carried out with 60 Vbeta primers and 13 Jbeta primers. Profiled with immunoSEQ multiplex PCR; TCRdb holds only in-frame clones, not every one. This sample has 110,000 to 150,000 clones, with roughly 80% found just once. The TCR originated in a man in his forties in good health and CMV-seronegative. This sequence joins TRBV28 and TRBJ2-6, with D unclear. The sample consisted of PBMCs. The CDR3 region has the DNA TGTGCCAGCAGTTATCCCAGCTCTGGGGCCAACGTCCTGACTTTC. The encoded protein is CASSYPSSGANVLTF.